This TCR beta chain was sequenced in a study of vaccination and CD4 T cells after COVID-19. Looking at the study overall: Post-vaccine sample collection happened at a median of around 65 days after dose two, ranging 14 to 241. Study-wide findings and caveats: A nonsignificant rise from roughly 22 to 38 was seen in the median number of SARS-CoV-2-reactive clonotypes.

Worth noting for this clonotype: The antigen remains unidentified.

Germline loops: CDR1 SGHRS, CDR2 YFSETQ. V lost 2 bases to trimming and J lost 3 bases; unmatched junction nucleotides: 4. The CDR3 is made up of 15 amino acids. The treatment was: approximately 10-day PBMC culture with coronavirus spike peptide pools or control peptides (ViraFEST assay). The ViraFEST method relied on peptide pools to expand antigen-specific T cells, followed by TCR sequencing. Cells received half-medium changes with fresh IL-2 medium on days 3 and 7. The Oncomine TCR Beta short-read assay was applied to DNA of cultured CD4+ T cells. TCRdb passed the PCR reads through MiXCR, listing each CDR3 protein once. The data contain 15,000 to 20,000 distinct CDR3 sequences, 57% of them singletons.

This chain joins TRBV5-1 and TRBJ2-5, with 10 bases that match TRBD1. This TCR came from a human donor who had recovered from COVID-19. Sequencing used CD4+ T cells from blood, cultured in vitro. CDR3 protein: CASSLAGTGEETQYF. The DNA of the CDR3 is TGCGCCAGCAGCTTAGCCGGGACAGGGGAAGAGACCCAGTACTTC.